This TCR beta chain was sequenced for a study of blood T cell repertoires in COVID-19. Seattle's cohort entered during active infection and was followed longitudinally. In the original analysis: From reference gene primer amplification, estimates of nucleated cell counts were derived. Generated by immunoSEQ multiplex PCR, the TCRdb table keeps only in-frame clones and is missing some. V and J calls plus clone size are reproduced from that table; the DNA served to infer D and trimming. Of approximately 210,000 clones detected, 94% appear once; the ten largest clones hold roughly 0.76%. The CDR3 is made up of 14 amino acids. Trimming took 1 base from V and 6 from J, leaving 12 bases between them. Germline V gene lookup returns CDR1 LGHDT and CDR2 YNNKEL (reference sequence).

The sequencing input was peripheral blood. This clonotype was obtained from a man aged 25 to 45 with COVID-19, enrolled during active disease. The J gene is TRBJ1-2, the V gene TRBV3-1 (or the pseudogene TRBV3-2); TRBD1 might be the D (5 bases). CDR3 loop: CASSQGGGGNGYTF. In DNA, the CDR3 is TGTGCCAGCAGCCAAGGAGGTGGGGGGAATGGCTACACCTTC.